This entry features one TCR beta chain sequence. Clones were read by immunoSEQ multiplex PCR, and TCRdb kept only the in-frame ones, dropping some. The data contain around 54,000 clones, roughly 80% of them seen just once; the ten biggest clones take up approximately 5.7%. This sample is part of a study of blood T cell repertoires in COVID-19. Overall study: COVID-19 samples collected from the United States, Italy and Spain covered acute and convalescent phases.

V gave up 3 bases and J gave up 0 bases, with 22 bases separating them. The germline gives CDR1 SGDLS, CDR2 YYNGEE. The CDR3 sequence is 18 residues long. The J gene is TRBJ2-7, the V gene TRBV9; a possible D gene is TRBD2 (5 bases). What was sequenced was peripheral blood. This clonotype originated in a woman aged 55-69 years with acute or convalescent COVID-19. The CDR3 sequence is CASSAPPGGGPSSYEQYF. The CDR3 nucleotides are TGTGCCAGCAGCGCCCCCCCCGGCGGAGGTCCGAGCTCCTACGAGCAGTACTTC.